The present T cell receptor beta chain was sequenced within a study of Graves' ophthalmopathy and Graves' hyperthyroidism. The wider study: At initial diagnosis, peripheral blood was obtained, and this preceded any treatment.

This CDR3 is built from 12 residues. Germline CDR1 is SQVTM and CDR2 is ANQGSEA. Trimming took 7 bases from V and 5 from J; bases not matched to a gene: 8. Investigators amplified TCR beta CDR3 regions from RNA transcripts. Following a first-round RT-PCR that used HTBI primers, a second-round multiplex PCR was carried out. MiXCR, run by TCRdb on the multiplex PCR reads, gives a single entry per CDR3 protein. The sample holds 400,000 or so distinct CDR3 sequences, approximately 15% seen once. This clonotype was seen at least ten times. Hyperthyroidism was classified as stable if no ophthalmopathy occurred within 18 months of follow-up. The hyperthyroidism patients had a new diagnosis of under 2 months' duration and were aged 18 to 65.

The sequenced sample was peripheral blood. The rearrangement joins TRBV29-1 to TRBJ2-7; the match to TRBD2 covers 7 bases. This clonotype was sampled from a woman aged 18-29 years with stable Graves' hyperthyroidism. This chain's CDR3 is CSAWGRGDEQYF. Here the CDR3 DNA reads TGCAGCGCATGGGGGAGGGGTGACGAGCAGTACTTC.